This T cell receptor beta chain was identified during a study of blood T cell repertoires in COVID-19. Across the whole study: The United States, Italy and Spain were the sources of the acute and convalescent COVID-19 samples. The cDNA or gDNA used as material had been derived from T cells, B-cell-depleted T cells, or PBMCs.

In the study's own analysis: By means of reference gene primer amplification, nucleated cell counts were estimated. TCRdb's copy holds only in-frame clones and misses some; the assay was immunoSEQ multiplex PCR. V, J and clone size are those of that table, while D and trimming were read from the DNA. The sample consists of roughly 130,000 clones, 80% to 90% of them appearing once. The CDR3 has 15 amino acids. Trimming cost V 0 bases and J 8 bases; bases outside gene matches: 5. The germline CDR1 and CDR2 sequences are SGHRS and YFSETQ. The sequence came from a man aged 60 to 69 with active or convalescent COVID-19. What was sequenced was peripheral blood. The chain has TRBV5-1 and TRBJ2-1; 10 bases are shared with TRBD2. The CDR3, as DNA: TGCGCCAGCAGCTTGGGGCTAGCGGGAGTTGATGAGCAGTTCTTC. Translated: CASSLGLAGVDEQFF.